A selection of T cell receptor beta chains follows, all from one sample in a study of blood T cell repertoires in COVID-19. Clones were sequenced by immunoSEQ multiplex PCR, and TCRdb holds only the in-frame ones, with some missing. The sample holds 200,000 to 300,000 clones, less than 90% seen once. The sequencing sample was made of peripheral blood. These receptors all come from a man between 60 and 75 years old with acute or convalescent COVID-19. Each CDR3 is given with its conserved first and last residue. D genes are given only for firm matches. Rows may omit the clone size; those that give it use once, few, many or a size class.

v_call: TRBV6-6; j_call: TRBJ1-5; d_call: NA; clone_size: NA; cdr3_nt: TGTGCCAGCAGTCGTACAGGGAAGGATCAGCCCCAGCATTTT; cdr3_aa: CASSRTGKDQPQHF
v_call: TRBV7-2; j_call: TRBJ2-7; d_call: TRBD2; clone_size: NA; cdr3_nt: TGTGCCAGCAGCTTGACTAGCGGGGGGGCCGAGCAGTACTTC; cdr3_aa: CASSLTSGGAEQYF
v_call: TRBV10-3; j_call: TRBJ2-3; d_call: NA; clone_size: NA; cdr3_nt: TGTGCCATCAGTGAACGGACTGGGCATACGCAGTATTTT; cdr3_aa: CAISERTGHTQYF
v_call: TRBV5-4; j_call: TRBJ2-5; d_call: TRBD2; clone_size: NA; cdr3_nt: TGTGCCAGCAGCTTGAGAGGCGGGAGGGAGACCCAGTACTTC; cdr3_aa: CASSLRGGRETQYF
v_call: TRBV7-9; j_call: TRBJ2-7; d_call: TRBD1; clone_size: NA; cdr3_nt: TGTGCCAGCAGCTTACGGTCCGGGACAGATATCTCCTACGAGCAGTACTTC; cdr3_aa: CASSLRSGTDISYEQYF
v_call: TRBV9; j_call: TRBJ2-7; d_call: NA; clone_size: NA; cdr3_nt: TGTGCCAGCAGCGTAGAGCCCGGAGGGGCCTCCTACGAGCAGTACTTC; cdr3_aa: CASSVEPGGASYEQYF
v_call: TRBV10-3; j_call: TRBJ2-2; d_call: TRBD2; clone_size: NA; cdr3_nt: TGTGCCATCAGGCGCGGGAGCACGAACACCGGGGAGCTGTTTTTT; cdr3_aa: CAIRRGSTNTGELFF
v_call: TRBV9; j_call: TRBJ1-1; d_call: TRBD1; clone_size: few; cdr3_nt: TGTGCCAGCAGCTCAAGCGGGACAGGGGAGGCTTTCTTT; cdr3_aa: CASSSSGTGEAFF
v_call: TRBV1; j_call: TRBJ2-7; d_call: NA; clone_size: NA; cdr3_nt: TGCACCAGCAGCCATGGACAGACCTCAGAGCGGTACTTC; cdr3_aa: CTSSHGQTSERYF
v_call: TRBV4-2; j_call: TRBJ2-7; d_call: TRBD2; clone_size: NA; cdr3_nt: TGTGCCAGCAGCCAAGAATCTAGCGGGAGACATAACGAGCAGTACTTC; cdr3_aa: CASSQESSGRHNEQYF
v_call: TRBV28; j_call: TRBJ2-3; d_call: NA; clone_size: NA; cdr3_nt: TGTGCCAGCAGTCTTAGGGGTTTCGCAGATACGCAGTATTTT; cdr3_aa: CASSLRGFADTQYF
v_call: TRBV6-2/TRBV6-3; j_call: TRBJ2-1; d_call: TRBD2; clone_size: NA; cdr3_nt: TGTGCCAGCAGTTTGGTGCGGGGACTAGCGGCGTGGTCCTACAATGAGCAGTTCTTC; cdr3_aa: CASSLVRGLAAWSYNEQFF
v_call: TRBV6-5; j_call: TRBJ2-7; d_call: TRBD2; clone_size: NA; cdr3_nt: TGTGCCAGCAGTTACTCGGGACTAGCGGGGGGCCCCGAGCAGTACTTC; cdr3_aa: CASSYSGLAGGPEQYF
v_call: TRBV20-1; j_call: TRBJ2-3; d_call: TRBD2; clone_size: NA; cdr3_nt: TGCAGTGCTAGTAGGGGACTAGCCCTCCCCACAGATACGCAGTATTTT; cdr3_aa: CSASRGLALPTDTQYF
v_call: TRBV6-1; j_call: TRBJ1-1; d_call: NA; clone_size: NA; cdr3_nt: TGTGCCAGCAGTGAGGGGGGGGTGAACGCTTTCTTT; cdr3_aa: CASSEGGVNAFF
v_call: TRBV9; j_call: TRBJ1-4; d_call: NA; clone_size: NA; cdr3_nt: TGTGCCAGCAGCGTAATGGGGGAGGGTAATGAAAAACTGTTTTTT; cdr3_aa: CASSVMGEGNEKLFF
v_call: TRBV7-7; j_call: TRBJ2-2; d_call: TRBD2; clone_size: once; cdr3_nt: TGTGCTAGTCAAGCGGGAGGCAACACCGGGGAGCTGTTTTTT; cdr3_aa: CASQAGGNTGELFF
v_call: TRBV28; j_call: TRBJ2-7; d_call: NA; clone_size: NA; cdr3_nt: TGTGCCAGCACCCCGACAGGCTACGAGCAGTACTTC; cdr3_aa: CASTPTGYEQYF
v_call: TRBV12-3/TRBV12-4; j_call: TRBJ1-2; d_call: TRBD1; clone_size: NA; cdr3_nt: TGTGCCAGCAGTCGACAGGGGGACTATGGCTACACCTTC; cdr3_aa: CASSRQGDYGYTF
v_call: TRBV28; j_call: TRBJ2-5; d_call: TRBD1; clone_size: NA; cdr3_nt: TGTGCCAGCAGTCCACAGGGGGCGGGGGAGACCCAGTACTTC; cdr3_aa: CASSPQGAGETQYF
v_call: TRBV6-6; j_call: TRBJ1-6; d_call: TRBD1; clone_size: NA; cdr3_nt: TGTGCCAGCAGAACCGGGACAGGGGCAATCCGGGGACCCCTCCACTTT; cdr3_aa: CASRTGTGAIRGPLHF
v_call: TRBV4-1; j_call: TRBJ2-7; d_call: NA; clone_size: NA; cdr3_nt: TGCGCCAGCAGCCAAGTACCAGGGGATGAATACGAGCAGTACTTC; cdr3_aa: CASSQVPGDEYEQYF
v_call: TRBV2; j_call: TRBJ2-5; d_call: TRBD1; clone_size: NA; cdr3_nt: TGTGCCAGCAGTGAAGCCCCGACAGGGGGAGAGACCCAGTACTTC; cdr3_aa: CASSEAPTGGETQYF
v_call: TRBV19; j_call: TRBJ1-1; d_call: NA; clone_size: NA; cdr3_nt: TGTGCCAGTAGTTCCCAGGCAGGAAACACTGAAGCTTTCTTT; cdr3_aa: CASSSQAGNTEAFF
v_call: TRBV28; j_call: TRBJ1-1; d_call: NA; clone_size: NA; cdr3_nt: TGTGCCAGCAGTTATGGAGGGATACCTGAAGCTTTCTTT; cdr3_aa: CASSYGGIPEAFF
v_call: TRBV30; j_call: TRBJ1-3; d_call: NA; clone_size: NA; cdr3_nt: TGTGCCGGAAGACAGAAAGCGTCCGGAAACACCATATATTTT; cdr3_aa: CAGRQKASGNTIYF
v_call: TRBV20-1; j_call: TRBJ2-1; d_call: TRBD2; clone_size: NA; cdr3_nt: TGCAGTGCCGCACTAGCGGGGGGGCAGTTCTTC; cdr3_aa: CSAALAGGQFF
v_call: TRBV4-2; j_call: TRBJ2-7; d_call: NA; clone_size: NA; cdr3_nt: TGTGCCAGCAGCCAAGTCCCAGCGATATACGAGCAGTACTTC; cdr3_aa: CASSQVPAIYEQYF
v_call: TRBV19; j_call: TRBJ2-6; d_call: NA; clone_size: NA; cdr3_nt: TGTGCCACCGCAACAGGGCCTGGGGCCAACGTCCTGACTTTC; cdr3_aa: CATATGPGANVLTF
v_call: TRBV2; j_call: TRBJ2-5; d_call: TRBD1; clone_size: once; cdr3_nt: TGTGCCAGCAGCTGGGACAGTCAACAAGAGACCCAGTACTTC; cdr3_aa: CASSWDSQQETQYF
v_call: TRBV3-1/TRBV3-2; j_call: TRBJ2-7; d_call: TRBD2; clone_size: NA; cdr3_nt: TGTGCCAGCAGCCATGGGACTAGCGTACTTTACGAGCAGTACTTC; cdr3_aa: CASSHGTSVLYEQYF
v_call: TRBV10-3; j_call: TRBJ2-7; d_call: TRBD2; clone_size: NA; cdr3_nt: TGTGCCACAGGGACTAGCGGGGGGGCTTACGAGCAGTACTTC; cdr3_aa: CATGTSGGAYEQYF
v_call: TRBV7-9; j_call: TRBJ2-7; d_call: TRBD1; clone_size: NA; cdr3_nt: TGTGCCAGCAGCTTGGACAGGGAGTGGTACGAGCAGTACTTC; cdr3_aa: CASSLDREWYEQYF
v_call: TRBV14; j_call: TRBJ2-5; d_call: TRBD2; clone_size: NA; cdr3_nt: TGTGCCAGCAGCCAATGGAGCGGGGGGGGAGAGACCCAGTACTTC; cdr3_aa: CASSQWSGGGETQYF
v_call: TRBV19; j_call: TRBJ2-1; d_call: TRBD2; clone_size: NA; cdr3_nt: TGTGCCAGTAGTAGACAAAGCGGGGGGAACAATGAGCAGTTCTTC; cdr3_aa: CASSRQSGGNNEQFF